This TCR beta chain originates from a study of blood T cell repertoires in COVID-19 (dated by TCRdb to 2018 to 2021). Regarding the research as a whole: The collaborator samples originated in the United States, Italy and Spain and spanned the acute and convalescent phases of COVID-19. The sample metadata nearly always contained a de-identified subject ID, COVID-19 status, age in years and sex. Samples were obtained from the ongoing ImmuneRACE study (first 160 participants) and from some 1,200 subjects provided by 6 global collaborators. The material from the prospective study consisted of cDNA or gDNA derived from T cells, B-cell-depleted T cells, or PBMCs. Deeply sampled blood TCRbeta repertoires from subjects exposed to, actively infected with, or recovered from COVID-19 were included in the dataset. The repertoires were made available in a free public database intended to serve as a resource for research on the immune response to SARS-CoV-2. Where available, HLA class I and class II types were obtained from metadata supplied by the sample provider rather than from assay-based typing.

Regarding this clone: This clone's antigen is unknown. Qualities for individual bases were not recorded, and no much larger clone is one base off.

TCRbeta CDR3 regions were amplified from genomic DNA using the immunoSEQ Assay, a bias-controlled multiplex PCR. The authors' pipeline ran thus. The number of nucleated cells in each sample was estimated by amplification of reference gene primers within the assay. To quantify the absolute abundance of each unique TCRbeta CDR3 rearrangement, sequence reads were collapsed and filtered. Productive Simpson clonality was computed per sample as the square root of Simpson's diversity index over productive rearrangements. Not all clones reach the TCRdb copy of this immuneACCESS table, which keeps in-frame sequences only. Checked studies attribute under half of the gap to unresolved V genes and leave the rest unexplained. V, J and clone size are taken as reported in that table, and D and trimming were inferred from the DNA itself. The sample contains 50,000 or so clones, about nine tenths of them found a single time. The ten largest clones take up 13% to 15% of the sample.

General study outcomes and caveats: The amount of clinical and demographic metadata varied by source and participant and was provided uncurated.

Collaborating institutions collected whole blood in K2EDTA tubes following their own protocols. For TCRbeta analysis, collaborators shipped samples in one of three forms: frozen whole blood, isolated PBMCs, or DNA extracted from either of those sample types. The germline V and J ends show losses of 1 base and 3 bases respectively, and no gene match explains 4 bases of the junction. CDR1 and CDR2 are read off the germline V gene as MGHRA and YSYEKL. The CDR3 spans 18 residues, from the cysteine through the phenylalanine. The kept DNA is CDR3 alone, 54 bases in frame from the first base. This receptor was taken from a man between 65 and 85 years old with acute or convalescent COVID-19. The specimen sequenced was peripheral blood. Here the chain combines TRBV4-1 and TRBJ2-1; 15 bases in the junction line up with TRBD2. The CDR3 here reads CASSQGTSGGGHYNEQFF. The nucleotides are TGCGCCAGCAGCCAAGGGACTAGCGGGGGGGGACACTACAATGAGCAGTTCTTC.